This TCR beta chain was identified during a study of Ad26.COV2.S vaccination and SARS-CoV-2 variants. Overall study: Intramuscular Ad26.COV2.S doses were given once or twice, 56 days apart. Study-wide findings and caveats: Estimates derived from TCR breadth and depth analyses may have underestimated total T cell responses. Substantial post-vaccination breadth of spike-specific CD8+ and CD4+ T cell responses was reported.

Here immunoSEQ multiplex PCR was the method, and the copy in TCRdb shows in-frame clones only, minus some. The sample shows roughly 680,000 clones, around 90% of them seen only once. Treatment given: some 20 received Ad26.COV2.S at low or high dose, single or two shots; about 5 received placebo; per-sample allocation not given. The study sampled participants on day 63 after the first vaccine or placebo injection. This CDR3 has 15 amino acids. Per germline, CDR1 SNHLY and CDR2 FYNNEI. V lost 6 bases to trimming and J lost 2 bases, with 14 bases between them. Concerning this clone itself: Its antigen is still unknown.

This specimen was peripheral blood, taken in a trial of Ad26.COV2.S vaccine versus placebo. V gene TRBV2 combines with J gene TRBJ1-5; the D is unclear. This sequence was found in a person aged 18-60 years who received the Ad26.COV2.S COVID-19 vaccine or a placebo. This CDR3 reads CASSLTSQGNQPQHF. The CDR3 region has the DNA TGTGCCAGCAGCCTGACATCCCAGGGCAATCAGCCCCAGCATTTT.